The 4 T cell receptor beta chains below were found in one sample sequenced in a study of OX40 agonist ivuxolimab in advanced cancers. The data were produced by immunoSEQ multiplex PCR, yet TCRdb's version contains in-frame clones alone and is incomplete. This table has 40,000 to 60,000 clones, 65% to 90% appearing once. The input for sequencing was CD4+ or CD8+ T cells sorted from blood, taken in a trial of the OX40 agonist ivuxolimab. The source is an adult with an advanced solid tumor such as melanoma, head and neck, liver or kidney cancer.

CDR3 coding DNA: TGTGCCAGCAGCGTAGGGGGTCCGGGCCATACTGGGGATGAGCAGTTCTTC. Its translation is CASSVGGPGHTGDEQFF. V is TRBV9 and J is TRBJ2-1; D is unclear. The CDR3 is 17 amino acids. With 0 bases removed from V and 8 bases from J, the gap between germline ends came to 21 bases. The germline V gene encodes CDR1 SGDLS and CDR2 YYNGEE.

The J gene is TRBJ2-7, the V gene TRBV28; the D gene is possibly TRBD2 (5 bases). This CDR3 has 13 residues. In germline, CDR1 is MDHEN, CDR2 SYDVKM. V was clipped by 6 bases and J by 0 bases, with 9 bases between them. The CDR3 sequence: CASSGVFSYEQYF. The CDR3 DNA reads TGTGCCAGCAGCGGGGTCTTCTCCTACGAGCAGTACTTC.

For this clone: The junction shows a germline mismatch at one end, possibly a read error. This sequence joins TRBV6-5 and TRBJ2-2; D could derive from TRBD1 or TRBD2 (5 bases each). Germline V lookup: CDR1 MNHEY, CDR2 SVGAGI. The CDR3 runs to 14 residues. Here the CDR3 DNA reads TGTGCCAGCAGTGCCGGGACCCAAGCCCGGGGAGCTGTTTTT. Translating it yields CASSAGTQARGAVF.

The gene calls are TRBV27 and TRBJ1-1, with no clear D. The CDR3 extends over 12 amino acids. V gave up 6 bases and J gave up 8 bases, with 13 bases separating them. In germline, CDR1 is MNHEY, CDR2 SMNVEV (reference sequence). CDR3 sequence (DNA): TGTGCCAGCAGGTCCGGGTCTTTAGAAGCTTTCTTT. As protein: CASRSGSLEAFF.